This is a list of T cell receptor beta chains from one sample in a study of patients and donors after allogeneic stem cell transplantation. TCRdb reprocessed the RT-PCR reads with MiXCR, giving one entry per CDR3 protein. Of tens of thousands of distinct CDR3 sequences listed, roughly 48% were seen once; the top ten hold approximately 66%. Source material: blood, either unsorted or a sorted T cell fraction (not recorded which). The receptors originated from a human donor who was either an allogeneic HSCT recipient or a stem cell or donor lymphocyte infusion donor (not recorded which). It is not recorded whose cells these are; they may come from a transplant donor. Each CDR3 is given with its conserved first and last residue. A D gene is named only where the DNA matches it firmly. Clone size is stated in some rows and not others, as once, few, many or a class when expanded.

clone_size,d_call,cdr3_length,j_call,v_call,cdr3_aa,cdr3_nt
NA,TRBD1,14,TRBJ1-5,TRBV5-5,CASSITGVGQPQHF,TGTGCCAGCAGCATCACAGGGGTGGGTCAGCCCCAGCATTTT
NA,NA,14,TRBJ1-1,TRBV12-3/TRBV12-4,CASSPRTANTEAFF,TGTGCCAGCAGTCCCCGGACAGCGAACACTGAAGCTTTCTTT
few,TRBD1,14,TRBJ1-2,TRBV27,CASSFQAGGSRYTF,TGTGCCAGCAGTTTCCAAGCAGGGGGCTCTCGCTACACCTTC
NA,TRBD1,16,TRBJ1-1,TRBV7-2,CASSLVGGTGYTEAFF,TGTGCCAGCAGCTTAGTAGGGGGGACAGGATACACTGAAGCTTTCTTT
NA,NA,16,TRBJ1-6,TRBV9,CASSVVATGTDSPLHF,TGTGCCAGCAGCGTAGTCGCGACAGGAACGGACTCACCCCTCCACTTT
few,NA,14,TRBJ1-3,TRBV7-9,CASRLGGTGNTIYF,TGTGCCAGCAGGTTGGGCGGCACCGGGAACACCATATATTTT
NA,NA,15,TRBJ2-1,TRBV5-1,CASSPLQSSYNEQFF,TGCGCCAGCAGCCCGCTACAGAGCTCCTACAATGAGCAGTTCTTC
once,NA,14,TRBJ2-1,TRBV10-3,CAITGGASYNEQFF,TGTGCCATCACCGGGGGAGCTTCTTACAATGAGCAGTTCTTC
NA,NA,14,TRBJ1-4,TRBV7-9,CASRPSWRNEKLFF,TGTGCCAGCAGACCATCGTGGAGGAATGAAAAACTGTTTTTT
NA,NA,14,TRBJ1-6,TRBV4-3,CASSQDGEQRPLHF,TGCGCCAGCAGCCAAGATGGGGAACAAAGGCCCCTCCACTTT
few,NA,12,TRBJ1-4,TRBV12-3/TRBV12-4,CASRAPNEKLFF,TGTGCCAGCAGGGCCCCTAATGAAAAACTGTTTTTT
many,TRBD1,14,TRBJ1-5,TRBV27,CASSRDRGNQPQHF,TGTGCCAGCAGTCGAGACAGGGGTAATCAGCCCCAGCATTTT
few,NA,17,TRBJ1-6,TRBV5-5,CASSFLPQGSHNSPLHF,TGTGCCAGCAGCTTCCTCCCCCAGGGAAGCCATAATTCACCCCTCCACTTT
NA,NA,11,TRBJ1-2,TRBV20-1,CSAYQDYGYTF,TGCAGTGCCTATCAGGACTATGGCTACACCTTC
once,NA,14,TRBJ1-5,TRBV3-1,CASSQVGGHQPQHF,TGTGCCAGCAGCCAAGTTGGTGGTCATCAGCCCCAGCATTTT
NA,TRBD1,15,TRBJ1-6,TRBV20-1,CSARAGTGGNSPLHF,TGCAGTGCTAGAGCCGGGACAGGGGGGAATTCACCCCTCCACTTT
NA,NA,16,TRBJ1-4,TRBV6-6,CASSYPDWGSGEKLFF,TGTGCCAGCAGTTACCCCGATTGGGGGTCGGGTGAAAAACTGTTTTTT
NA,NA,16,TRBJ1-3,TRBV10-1,CASSADDGYSGNTIYF,TGCGCCAGCAGCGCTGACGACGGATACTCTGGAAACACCATATATTTT
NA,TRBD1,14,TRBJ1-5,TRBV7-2,CASSWTGGLEPQHF,TGTGCCAGCAGCTGGACAGGGGGCCTAGAGCCCCAGCATTTT
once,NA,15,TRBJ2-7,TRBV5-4,CASSAKLTENYEQYF,TGTGCCAGCAGCGCTAAATTGACAGAAAACTACGAGCAGTACTTC
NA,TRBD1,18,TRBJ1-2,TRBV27,CASSLSLGTGTGISGYTF,TGTGCCAGCAGTTTATCATTGGGAACAGGGACAGGGATTTCTGGCTACACCTTC
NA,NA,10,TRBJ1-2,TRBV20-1,CSALDSGYTF,TGCAGTGCCCTGGACAGTGGCTACACCTTC
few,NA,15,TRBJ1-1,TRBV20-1,CRLASKDAWYTEAFF,TGCAGACTTGCGTCAAAAGACGCTTGGTACACTGAAGCTTTCTTT
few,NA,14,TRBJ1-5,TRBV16,CASSPGQNNQPQHF,TGTGCCAGCAGCCCCGGACAGAACAATCAGCCCCAGCATTTT
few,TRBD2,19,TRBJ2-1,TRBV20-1,CSARDSGPTSGSWIDEQFF,TGCAGTGCTAGAGATTCTGGCCCGACTAGCGGGAGTTGGATTGATGAGCAGTTCTTC
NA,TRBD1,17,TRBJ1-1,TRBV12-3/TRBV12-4,CASSSGQGAPLNTEAFF,TGTGCCAGCAGTTCGGGACAGGGGGCCCCATTGAACACTGAAGCTTTCTTT
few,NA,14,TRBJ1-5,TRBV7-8,CASSSRDGNQPQHF,TGTGCCAGCAGCTCCCGGGACGGGAATCAGCCCCAGCATTTT